The 30 T cell receptor beta chains presented below share a single source sample, sequenced in a study of STAT5B mutations in CD4+ large granular lymphocyte leukemia. TCRdb keeps only in-frame clones here, not all; method: immunoSEQ multiplex PCR. The sample shows around 21,000 clones, about 80% of them seen only once. Material for sequencing was CD4+ T cells from blood buffy coats. Source of these receptors: a human donor in good health.

This chain links TRBV11-3 with TRBJ2-2; weak D call: TRBD1 (6 bases). The V gene lost 11 bases and the J gene lost 4 bases, with 11 bases spanning the gap. The germline V gene has CDR1 SGHNT and CDR2 YENEEA. The length of the CDR3 is 12 residues. CDR3 sequence reads: CAGGPSTGELFF. The CDR3 coding sequence is TGTGCCGGGGGCCCAAGCACCGGGGAGCTGTTTTTT.

J is TRBJ2-1 and V is TRBV7-8, with 13 bases that match TRBD2. Germline CDR1 and CDR2: SGHVS and FQNEAQ. Trimming at V came to 5 bases and at J to 7 bases, leaving 14 bases not matched to a gene. The CDR3 length is 18 residues. The CDR3 DNA sequence: TGTGCCAGCAGCAAACGAAACCGACTAGCGGGAGGTGGGAATGAGCAGTTCTTC. Translation gives CASSKRNRLAGGGNEQFF.

The chain couples TRBV18 to TRBJ2-7, with TRBD1 as a possible D gene (5 bases). Trimming pared 3 bases from V and 4 bases from J, leaving 10 bases between. There are 13 residues in the CDR3. Germline CDR1 KGHSH, CDR2 LQKENI. The CDR3 bases are TGTGCCAGCTCACCGGGGCTTCCGTACGAGCAGTACTTC. Translated: CASSPGLPYEQYF.

In its sample, this clone was seen a few times. The chain has TRBV4-2 and TRBJ2-3; 11 bases are shared with TRBD2. The ends lost 4 bases at V and 3 bases at J; junction bases unmatched: 9. This CDR3 has 17 residues. CDR1 and CDR2 (germline): LGHNA, YNFKEQ. CDR3 DNA sequence: TGTGCCAGCAGCCCCGGACTAGCGGGTTTAGGGACAGATACGCAGTATTTT. It codes for CASSPGLAGLGTDTQYF.

V is TRBV7-6 and J is TRBJ2-3; D remains unclear. Germline V gives CDR1 SGHVS, CDR2 FNYEAQ. This CDR3 region has 14 residues. Trimming took off 1 base at V and 4 bases at J, with 9 bases between the two ends. The CDR3 protein is CASSLGARSDTQYF. For the CDR3, the DNA is TGTGCCAGCAGCTTAGGGGCTAGGTCAGATACGCAGTATTTT. The variable domain in full, completed from reference TRBV7-6 and TRBJ2-3, reads GAGVSQSPRYKVTKRGQDVALRCDPISGHVSLYWYRQALGQGPEFLTYFNYEAQQDKSGLPNDRFSAERPEGSISTLTIQRTEQRDSAMYRCASSLGARSDTQYFGPGTRLTVL.

CDR3 in amino acids: CAIRTFDTQYF. CDR3 coding DNA: TGTGCCATCAGGACCTTCGATACGCAGTATTTT. The chain couples TRBV10-3 to TRBJ2-3; unclear D gene. CDR3 length: 11 residues. V was pared by 6 bases and J by 6 bases, with 7 bases between. The germline gives CDR1 ENHRY, CDR2 SYGVKD.

The rearrangement uses TRBV6-5 and TRBJ2-3, with D maybe TRBD1 (6 bases). The V and J ends lost 2 bases and 9 bases respectively, with 15 bases between them. The CDR3 runs to 14 residues. Germline CDR1 and CDR2: MNHEY and SVGAGI. CDR3 sequence (DNA): TGTGCCAGCAGTTACCCCGACAGGTCAGGGACGCAGTATTTT. This encodes CASSYPDRSGTQYF.

The CDR3 bases are TGTGCCAGCAGTGAAGCGGGCGCAGACAGGGGGCGCGACTCTGAGCAGTTCTTC. Translating it yields CASSEAGADRGRDSEQFF. The chain recombines TRBV2 with TRBJ2-1, with 10 bases aligning to TRBD1. Germline V lookup: CDR1 SNHLY, CDR2 FYNNEI. Trimming at V came to 0 bases and at J to 9 bases, leaving 14 bases not matched to a gene. This CDR3 is built from 18 residues.

This rearrangement joins TRBV5-1 to TRBJ2-2; 10 bases match TRBD2. The J segment lost 7 bases and the V segment lost 4 bases, leaving 13 bases of the junction unmatched. Looked up from germline, CDR1 is SGHRS and CDR2 is YFSETQ. This CDR3 spans 17 amino acids. The CDR3 bases are TGCGCCAGCAGCCTGGAAACTAGCGGGAAAATAGGCGGGGAGCTGTTTTTT. The encoded protein is CASSLETSGKIGGELFF.

This sequence joins TRBV27 and TRBJ1-1; D is perhaps TRBD1 (6 bases). Germline V gene lookup returns CDR1 MNHEY and CDR2 SMNVEV (reference sequence). V gave up 6 bases and J gave up 0 bases, with 8 bases separating them. The CDR3 runs to 13 residues. This CDR3 reads CASSDRLNTEAFF. The CDR3 nucleotides read TGTGCCAGCAGCGACAGGTTGAACACTGAAGCTTTCTTT.

The genes are TRBV9 and TRBJ2-5; 8 bases match TRBD2. This CDR3 comprises 17 residues. The germline V gene has CDR1 SGDLS and CDR2 YYNGEE. The V segment lost 0 bases and the J segment 5 bases; nucleotides outside the gene matches: 12. CDR3 amino acids: CASSVVKVAGPWETQYF. CDR3 sequence (DNA): TGTGCCAGCAGCGTAGTCAAGGTAGCGGGACCTTGGGAGACCCAGTACTTC.

The V gene is TRBV10-3, the J gene TRBJ2-7; the match to TRBD2 covers 8 bases. CDR3 length: 15 residues. Trimming at V came to 0 bases and at J to 3 bases, leaving 4 bases not matched to a gene. Looked up from germline, CDR1 is ENHRY and CDR2 is SYGVKD. The CDR3 DNA follows: TGTGCCATCAGTGAGTCCCGGGAGGGCCGCTACGAGCAGTACTTC. As protein: CAISESREGRYEQYF.

The table lists this clone with a few counts. The V call is TRBV18, the J call TRBJ2-7, with D unclear. V dropped 1 base and J dropped 7 bases, with 11 bases sitting between them. The CDR3 totals 13 residues. Germline lookup yields CDR1 KGHSH and CDR2 LQKENI. CDR3 amino acids: CASSPHGLGEQYF. The CDR3 DNA sequence: TGTGCCAGCTCACCACATGGTCTAGGGGAGCAGTACTTC.

This sequence joins TRBV11-2 and TRBJ2-7, with 8 nucleotides matching TRBD1. J was trimmed by 3 bases and V by 5 bases; bases with no gene match: 9. The CDR3 has 15 amino acids. Germline V gives CDR1 SGHAT, CDR2 FQNNGV. The CDR3 loop is CASSQGQVLVYEQYF. The CDR3 DNA sequence: TGTGCCAGCAGCCAGGGACAGGTTTTAGTCTACGAGCAGTACTTC. Variable domain in full (rest from reference TRBV11-2 and TRBJ2-7): EAGVAQSPRYKIIEKRQSVAFWCNPISGHATLYWYQQILGQGPKLLIQFQNNGVVDDSQLPKDRFSAERLKGVDSTLKIQPAKLEDSAVYLCASSQGQVLVYEQYFGPGTRLTVT.

The chain joins TRBV6-5 to TRBJ2-2; D unresolved. Trimming pared 4 bases from V and 6 bases from J, leaving 6 bases between. Per the germline V gene, CDR1 is MNHEY and CDR2 is SVGAGI. The CDR3 totals 12 residues. The CDR3 region is CASSWAAGELFF. The CDR3, as DNA: TGTGCCAGCAGTTGGGCAGCCGGGGAGCTGTTTTTT.

This chain uses TRBV4-1 with TRBJ2-7; 7 nucleotides match TRBD2. CDR3 length: 16 residues. Germline lookup yields CDR1 MGHRA and CDR2 YSYEKL. Trimming removed 0 bases from V and 7 bases from J; junction bases left unmatched: 12. The CDR3 is CASSQDVGEGLGEQYF. The CDR3 bases are TGCGCCAGCAGCCAAGATGTGGGGGAGGGCCTCGGGGAGCAGTACTTC.

V and J are TRBV6-5 and TRBJ2-2, with 10 bases fitting TRBD1. The CDR3 has 15 amino acids. The germline V gene encodes CDR1 MNHEY and CDR2 SVGAGI. V shed 6 bases and J 5 bases; nucleotides not matched to a gene: 6. CDR3 residues: CASRGDRGQTGELFF. CDR3 DNA sequence: TGTGCCAGCAGGGGGGACAGGGGTCAGACCGGGGAGCTGTTTTTT.

The table lists this clone with a count of one. The rearrangement links TRBV6-6 to TRBJ1-5, with D possibly being TRBD1 (6 bases). The germline CDR1 and CDR2 sequences are MNHNY and SVGAGI (reference sequence). The CDR3 loop spans 16 amino acids. Trimming took off 2 bases at V and 3 bases at J, with 14 bases between the two ends. CDR3 DNA sequence: TGTGCCAGCAGTTACCCAGGGGTAGAGAACAATCAGCCCCAGCATTTT. Its translation: CASSYPGVENNQPQHF.

The chain uses TRBV7-2 and TRBJ2-2, with D unresolved. Trimming pared 5 bases from V and 3 bases from J, leaving 19 bases between. Germline-derived CDR1 and CDR2 are SGHTA and FQGNSA. CDR3 length: 17 residues. The CDR3 reads CASSQLGGSLDTGELFF. CDR3 in DNA: TGTGCCAGCAGCCAATTAGGTGGTTCTCTTGACACCGGGGAGCTGTTTTTT.

V is TRBV7-9 and J is TRBJ1-4, with 9 bases fitting TRBD1. CDR1 is SEHNR, CDR2 FQNEAQ, per germline (reference sequence). The CDR3 runs 15 residues. The ends lost 7 bases at V and 5 bases at J; junction bases unmatched: 8. CDR3 DNA: TGTGCCAGCACCTTCAATACAGGGGGCAATGAAAAACTGTTTTTT. It is translated as CASTFNTGGNEKLFF.

The chain combines TRBV7-6 with TRBJ2-3; 7 bases map to TRBD2. The V segment lost 1 base and the J segment 4 bases; nucleotides outside the gene matches: 11. The CDR3 loop spans 17 amino acids. Germline V gives CDR1 SGHVS, CDR2 FNYEAQ. The CDR3 DNA reads as TGTGCCAGCAGCTTAGGGAGGGAGGGACGTGGTGCAGATACGCAGTATTTT. Protein: CASSLGREGRGADTQYF.

The rearrangement joins TRBV6-5 to TRBJ1-1; 12 bases map to TRBD1. J gave up 1 base and V 5 bases, and 2 bases lay outside the gene matches. Germline CDR1 reads MNHEY; CDR2 reads SVGAGI. This CDR3 comprises 15 residues. CDR3 region: CASSGTGGANTEAFF. In DNA, the CDR3 is TGTGCCAGCAGTGGGACAGGGGGCGCGAACACTGAAGCTTTCTTT.

Here the CDR3 DNA reads TGTGCCAGTAATCGACGGGACAACATTCAGTACTTC. This encodes CASNRRDNIQYF. This chain uses TRBV19 with TRBJ2-4; D is possibly TRBD1 or TRBD2 (5 bases each). The germline V and J ends were trimmed by 7 bases and 7 bases, with 11 bases remaining between them. The V gene's germline CDR1 is LNHDA and CDR2 SQIVND (reference sequence). CDR3 length equals 12 residues. The full variable domain, rest sourced from reference TRBV19 and TRBJ2-4, is DGGITQSPKYLFRKEGQNVTLSCEQNLNHDAMYWYRQDPGQGLRLIYYSQIVNDFQKGDIAEGYSVSREKKESFPLTVTSAQKNPTAFYLCASNRRDNIQYFGAGTRLSVL.

The chain recombines TRBV5-4 with TRBJ2-2; TRBD2 is a possible D gene (6 bases). The CDR3 extends over 15 amino acids. Germline V gene sequence: CDR1 SGHNT, CDR2 YYREEE (reference sequence). V was trimmed by 10 bases and J by 7 bases, leaving 23 bases between them. CDR3 sequence (DNA): TGTGCCGGTAAATTCGGGACTGAAACCTTCGGGGAGCTGTTTTTT. It yields the protein CAGKFGTETFGELFF.

This clone is a singleton in its sample. The chain couples TRBV5-4 to TRBJ2-1, with TRBD2 matching 12 bases. The CDR3 is 16 residues long. The germline CDR1 and CDR2 sequences are SGHNT and YYREEE (reference sequence). Trimming took 0 bases from V and 6 from J; bases not matched to a gene: 4. CDR3 coding DNA: TGTGCCAGCAGCTTGGGACTAGCGGGAGCCCCCAATGAGCAGTTCTTC. Translation: CASSLGLAGAPNEQFF.

A remark on this clone: At one of its ends the junction is not consistent with the germline gene, which may arise from a read error. For the CDR3, the DNA is TGTGCTAGCAGCTCCGGGACAGGGGGGTCCTACGAGCAGTACTTC. This gives the protein CASSSGTGGSYEQYF. The chain links TRBV7-7 to TRBJ2-7, with TRBD1 identical over 11 bases. Germline V gives CDR1 SSHAT, CDR2 FNYEAQ (reference sequence). This CDR3 is 15 amino acids long.

V usage is TRBV5-1 and J usage is TRBJ2-2; a weak D match, TRBD1 (5 bases). Germline loops: CDR1 SGHRS, CDR2 YFSETQ. Trimming left V 4 bases short and J 6 bases short, with 22 bases between. CDR3 length equals 17 residues. CDR3 loop: CASSPRTSAGNSGELFF. The CDR3 DNA is TGCGCCAGCAGCCCCCGGACCTCGGCAGGGAATTCCGGGGAGCTGTTTTTT.

The rearrangement uses TRBV19 and TRBJ1-1; D not certain. Trimming took off 4 bases at V and 7 bases at J, with 19 bases between the two ends. The CDR3 extends over 15 amino acids. Germline assignment: CDR1 LNHDA and CDR2 SQIVND (reference sequence). This chain's CDR3 is CASSTTTAFSFEAFF. The CDR3 nucleotides are TGTGCCAGTAGTACCACTACAGCGTTTTCGTTTGAAGCTTTCTTT.

As DNA, the CDR3 is TGTGCCAGCAGCGTACAGGGCGGAACTGGAAACACCATATATTTT. This gives the protein CASSVQGGTGNTIYF. The chain is built from TRBV9 and TRBJ1-3, with D tentatively TRBD1 (5 bases). CDR3 length: 15 amino acids. The V gene's germline CDR1 is SGDLS and CDR2 YYNGEE. The germline V and J ends were trimmed by 1 base and 2 bases, with 10 bases remaining between them.

V and J are TRBV2 and TRBJ2-7; the D is unclear. Germline V gives CDR1 SNHLY, CDR2 FYNNEI. V lost 8 bases and J lost 0, with 11 bases in between. The CDR3 has 13 amino acids. CDR3 amino acids: CASDPEDSYEQYF. The CDR3 nucleotides are TGTGCCAGCGACCCAGAAGACTCCTACGAGCAGTACTTC.